The 22 T cell receptor beta chains reported below all come from one sample, sequenced in a study of beta chain features in type 1 diabetes. Expressed TCRB transcripts were sequenced because the entire RNA isolate underwent reverse transcription. The repertoire was sequenced with immunoSEQ multiplex PCR; TCRdb's copy has only in-frame clones and lacks some. The sample lists 130,000 or so clones; roughly 10% were seen once. Source material: central memory CD4+ T cells from blood. Receptors originate from a woman aged 40 to 50 in good health.

The rearrangement joins TRBV19 to TRBJ2-2; D gene uncertain. There are 14 residues in the CDR3. The V end was cut by 8 bases, the J end by 3 bases, with 13 bases between. Germline V gene data show CDR1 as LNHDA and CDR2 as SQIVND (reference sequence). The CDR3 loop reads CASQVKADTGELFF. In DNA form, the CDR3 reads TGTGCCAGTCAGGTCAAGGCCGACACCGGGGAGCTGTTTTTT.

J is TRBJ1-2 and V is TRBV6-1; a possible D gene is TRBD1 (5 bases). The germline V gene encodes CDR1 MNHNS and CDR2 SASEGT. The germline V and J ends were trimmed by 6 bases and 1 base, with 12 bases remaining between them. CDR3 length: 14 amino acids. The CDR3 loop is CASSLGQGNYGYTF. The DNA for the CDR3 is TGTGCCAGCAGCCTGGGGCAGGGTAACTATGGCTACACCTTC.

This clone was detected ten times or more. The V and J genes are TRBV7-8 and TRBJ2-1, with 8 bases aligning to TRBD1. V lost 1 base, J lost 15 bases, and 8 bases stayed unmatched. The V gene's germline CDR1 is SGHVS and CDR2 FQNEAQ. The CDR3 length is 13 residues. The CDR3 is CASSLGPQGARFF. The CDR3 DNA reads as TGTGCCAGCAGCTTAGGACCCCAGGGGGCGCGGTTCTTC.

The chain is built from TRBV19 and TRBJ2-2; 8 bases fit TRBD1. Germline values: CDR1 LNHDA, CDR2 SQIVND (reference sequence). The CDR3 loop spans 13 amino acids. V dropped 10 bases and J dropped 6; count of bases not matched to a gene: 7. CDR3 amino acids: CATTGQGAGELFF. The DNA of the CDR3 is TGTGCCACCACCGGACAGGGTGCCGGGGAGCTGTTTTTT.

The table lists this clone with a few counts. The chain carries TRBV7-2 and TRBJ1-5; D remains ambiguous. V shed 3 bases and J shed 9 bases, with 18 bases lying between them. This CDR3 is built from 15 residues. Germline CDR1 SGHTA, CDR2 FQGNSA. In nucleotides, the CDR3 is TGTGCCAGCAGCTTTCGAGGAGGCGGGGTGAGGCCCCAGCATTTT. Translated, it gives CASSFRGGGVRPQHF.

In its sample, this clone was seen a few times. The chain links TRBV5-4 to TRBJ2-1; D uncertain. The CDR3 has 14 amino acids. The V gene lost 0 bases and the J gene lost 7 bases, with 11 bases spanning the gap. Germline lookup yields CDR1 SGHNT and CDR2 YYREEE (reference sequence). In DNA form, the CDR3 reads TGTGCCAGCAGCTTGGCCACTCGGTATAATGAGCAGTTCTTC. This encodes CASSLATRYNEQFF.

This chain links TRBV5-1 with TRBJ1-4; TRBD1 is a possible D gene (5 bases). The V gene's germline CDR1 is SGHRS and CDR2 YFSETQ. The ends were cut back, 3 bases at V and 8 bases at J, with 11 bases in the middle. CDR3 length: 13 residues. CDR3 sequence: CASSSGGEEKLFF. DNA of the CDR3: TGCGCCAGCAGCTCTGGGGGGGAGGAAAAACTGTTTTTT.

The chain is built from TRBV29-1 and TRBJ1-3; 7 nucleotides line up with TRBD1. Looked up from germline, CDR1 is SQVTM and CDR2 is ANQGSEA. The J segment lost 2 bases and the V segment lost 5 bases, leaving 3 bases of the junction unmatched. The CDR3 contains 13 residues. This CDR3 is CSVRDSPGNTIYF. The CDR3 DNA reads as TGCAGCGTTAGGGACAGCCCTGGAAACACCATATATTTT.

The sample holds a few counts of this clone. The chain has TRBV11-3 and TRBJ2-1, with 7 bases aligning to TRBD2. The CDR3 is made up of 16 amino acids. With 4 bases clipped from V and 3 bases from J, the junction kept 9 bases outside the gene matches. From germline, CDR1 is SGHNT and CDR2 YENEEA. The CDR3 reads CASSSRWASGYNEQFF. The CDR3 DNA reads as TGTGCCAGCAGCTCTCGATGGGCTAGCGGCTACAATGAGCAGTTCTTC.

This chain joins TRBV7-9 and TRBJ2-7; D is perhaps TRBD1 (6 bases). Germline lookup yields CDR1 SEHNR and CDR2 FQNEAQ (reference sequence). V was trimmed by 2 bases and J by 5 bases, leaving 13 bases between them. This CDR3 comprises 14 residues. The CDR3 coding sequence is TGTGCCAGCAGCTTATCGCAGGGGATCGACGAGCAGTACTTC. Translated: CASSLSQGIDEQYF.

This clone has a count of ten or more. The CDR3 DNA reads TGTGCCAGCAGCGTAGTTGGTAGCGACGGTGTGACCCAGTACTTC. It yields the protein CASSVVGSDGVTQYF. The chain recombines TRBV9 with TRBJ2-5; TRBD2 might be the D (5 bases). The CDR3 runs to 15 residues. CDR1 is SGDLS and CDR2 is YYNGEE in the germline V gene. Deletions cut 0 bases from V and 7 bases from J, with 16 bases between.

This clone has a handful of counts. V usage is TRBV7-6 and J usage is TRBJ1-5, with 7 bases aligning to TRBD1. The CDR3 consists of 16 residues. The germline gives CDR1 SGHVS, CDR2 FNYEAQ. V trimming: 4 bases; J trimming: 7 bases; junction bases outside the gene matches: 13. CDR3 in DNA: TGTGCCAGCAGCTCCGACACATACAGGGGAGGACAGCCCCAGCATTTT. It specifies CASSSDTYRGGQPQHF. Full variable domain (rest looked up from reference TRBV7-6 and TRBJ1-5): GAGVSQSPRYKVTKRGQDVALRCDPISGHVSLYWYRQALGQGPEFLTYFNYEAQQDKSGLPNDRFSAERPEGSISTLTIQRTEQRDSAMYRCASSSDTYRGGQPQHFGDGTRLSIL.

This clone has just a few counts. The rearrangement links TRBV19 to TRBJ1-4; unclear D gene. Deletions cut 8 bases from V and 9 bases from J, with 16 bases between. This CDR3 spans 13 amino acids. Germline V lookup: CDR1 LNHDA, CDR2 SQIVND (reference sequence). The CDR3 DNA sequence: TGTGCCAGTCGTTCTGGCGAGGGCCAAAAACTGTTTTTT. Its translation: CASRSGEGQKLFF.

The J gene is TRBJ2-3, the V gene TRBV5-6, with 8 bases that match TRBD1. V lost 4 bases and J lost 6; bases outside the gene matches: 19. CDR1 is SGHDT and CDR2 is YYEEEE in the germline V gene. This CDR3 has 18 residues. The CDR3 protein is CASSELLHGQGLRDTQYF. The CDR3 coding sequence is TGTGCCAGCAGCGAACTCCTGCACGGACAGGGTTTAAGGGATACGCAGTATTTT.

There are a few counts of this clone. CDR3 sequence: CASSPDRVGYTF. CDR3 in DNA: TGCGCCAGCAGCCCCGACAGGGTCGGCTACACCTTC. V usage is TRBV5-1 and J usage is TRBJ1-2, with 7 bases matching TRBD1. Germline V CDR1 and CDR2: SGHRS, YFSETQ. Trimming cost V 4 bases and J 8 bases; bases outside gene matches: 5. This CDR3 spans 12 amino acids.

A few counts support this clone. The chain carries TRBV5-1 and TRBJ2-1, with a possible D match to TRBD1 (6 bases). CDR1 is SGHRS and CDR2 is YFSETQ in the germline V gene. V dropped 4 bases and J dropped 4 bases, with 12 bases sitting between them. The CDR3 has 14 amino acids. This CDR3 reads CASSGGAQYNEQFF. CDR3 nucleotides: TGCGCCAGCAGCGGGGGCGCCCAATACAATGAGCAGTTCTTC.

In its sample, this clone was seen a few times. The chain couples TRBV20-1 to TRBJ2-3, with D maybe TRBD2 (5 bases). Germline lookup yields CDR1 DFQATT and CDR2 SNEGSKA (reference sequence). The CDR3 covers 11 residues. In DNA, the CDR3 is TGCAGCGGGATCAGCGCAGATACGCAGTATTTT. Protein sequence: CSGISADTQYF.

This clone was seen more than once but under ten times. This chain joins TRBV12-5 and TRBJ2-1; D not resolved. Germline CDR1 LGHNT, CDR2 FRNRAP. V lost 2 bases and J lost 8, with 7 bases in between. CDR3 length: 12 amino acids. CDR3 amino acids: CASGLIAHEQFF. The CDR3, as DNA: TGTGCTAGTGGTTTGATAGCTCATGAGCAGTTCTTC.

The V and J genes are TRBV6-5 and TRBJ1-1, with D unclear. The V gene's germline CDR1 is MNHEY and CDR2 SVGAGI. CDR3 length equals 15 residues. Trimming stripped 0 bases from V and 5 bases from J, with 13 bases between. The CDR3 here is CASSYSADSGTEAFF. The CDR3 bases are TGTGCCAGCAGTTACTCGGCCGACTCGGGGACTGAAGCTTTCTTT.

The chain is built from TRBV7-2 and TRBJ2-7, with 7 nucleotides matching TRBD2. Germline CDR1 SGHTA, CDR2 FQGNSA. There are 14 residues in the CDR3. V trimming: 6 bases; J trimming: 4 bases; junction bases outside the gene matches: 9. CDR3 DNA: TGTGCCAGCAGGCTGCGGGGGTCGGAGTACGAGCAGTACTTC. It codes for CASRLRGSEYEQYF.

This sequence joins TRBV5-4 and TRBJ2-7, with 9 nucleotides matching TRBD1. This CDR3 has 16 amino acids. The junction had 8 bases not matched to a gene; V was cut back by 4 bases and J by 0 bases. Looked up from germline, CDR1 is SGHNT and CDR2 is YYREEE (reference sequence). The CDR3 region is CASSSKQGAGSYEQYF. The CDR3 DNA is TGTGCCAGCAGCAGTAAACAGGGGGCCGGCTCCTACGAGCAGTACTTC.

The chain links TRBV2 to TRBJ1-5; D possibly corresponds to TRBD1 (6 bases). The germline V gene has CDR1 SNHLY and CDR2 FYNNEI. V was pared by 7 bases and J by 4 bases, with 17 bases between. The CDR3 loop spans 15 amino acids. The CDR3 region is CASMATGGRNQPQHF. For the CDR3, the DNA is TGTGCCAGCATGGCGACAGGCGGAAGAAATCAGCCCCAGCATTTT.